This T cell receptor beta chain was recovered during a study of Graves' ophthalmopathy and Graves' hyperthyroidism (dated by TCRdb to about 2018). At the level of the whole study: Peripheral blood was collected at initial diagnosis, prior to any treatment. TCR beta repertoire signatures were used to distinguish Graves' ophthalmopathy from Graves' hyperthyroidism and to predict progression to ophthalmopathy. In total, approximately 130 blood samples were TCR-sequenced: fewer than 50 ophthalmopathy, roughly 77 hyperthyroidism and about 17 hyperthyroidism-to-ophthalmopathy patients. To explore V-J signatures distinguishing ophthalmopathy from hyperthyroidism, a discovery set of roughly 98 patients (roughly 45 ophthalmopathy, over 55 stable hyperthyroidism) was enrolled. An independent validation cohort was composed of some 19 hyperthyroidism patients and some 16 patients who later progressed from hyperthyroidism to ophthalmopathy. In six hyperthyroidism patients, the T-cell repertoire of thyroid tissue was compared with the T-cell repertoire of blood. Following sample collection, hyperthyroidism patients were given methimazole at a starting dose of 30 mg daily, and ophthalmopathy patients were given high-dose intravenous methylprednisolone. The 95 to 100 discovery patients were randomly divided into training and test sets at a 7:3 ratio. Summary of the overall study and its limitations: In validation, the model predicted ophthalmopathy progression with about 70% sensitivity and roughly 78% specificity; about a dozen predicted patients were CT-confirmed with GO in a median of around 6 months. Among expanded thyroid clonotypes with frequency above 0.001, most also showed up in blood, which suggests that blood repertoires may reflect the thyroid immune response. Sample size was not statistically predetermined, and group allocation was not concealed from the investigators. In cross-validation, the 13-signature model distinguished ophthalmopathy from stable hyperthyroidism with about 90% sensitivity and roughly 81% specificity, and in the test set the corresponding values were approximately 80% and 75%.

Hyperthyroidism was considered stable if no progression to ophthalmopathy occurred within 18 months of follow-up. Hyperthyroidism patients were newly diagnosed, with disease duration under 2 months, and aged 18 to 65 years. Patients were excluded if they had other autoimmune diseases, uncontrolled infections, pregnancy or lactation. Diagnosis relied on clinical symptoms, serum thyroxine, TRAb, thyroid ultrasound and orbital computed tomography. Ficoll-Paque density gradient centrifugation was used to isolate PBMCs from around 9.1 ml of fresh peripheral blood. Trizol reagent was used to extract the total RNA, and its quality was then checked on an Agilent 2100 Bioanalyzer. Trimming accounts for 6 bases at V and 6 bases at J, while the number of junction bases matched to no gene is 7. CDR1 and CDR2, looked up from the germline V gene, are MNHNS and SASEGT. From its cysteine to its phenylalanine, the CDR3 spans 15 amino acids. Of all the DNA, just the CDR3 is kept, 45 bases in frame from base 1.

TCR beta CDR3 regions were amplified from RNA transcripts for repertoire sequencing. A first-round RT-PCR used HTBI primers with the Qiagen OneStep RT-PCR kit, followed by a second-round multiplex PCR, size selection and purification. The libraries underwent paired-end sequencing with 100 bp reads on an Illumina HiSeq2000. Turning to the authors' computational methods: SOAPnuke was used to process the reads, removing any read that contained adapters or uncalled bases, had a mean Phred below 15, or lacked an exact match to the constant primer or identifier. High-quality paired reads were merged with COPE v1.2.5. Unique nucleotide sequences were defined as clonotypes and aligned to IMGT TRB V, D and J references using MiTCR v1.1. Analysis was restricted to V-J combinations with a frequency above 0.0001, which covered roughly 99% of repertoires. For each V-J combination, a TCR clonal expansion and chaos score was defined as the ratio of F50 clonal expansion to chaos observed in the TCRdist matrix. Welch's t-statistics and random forest were used to reduce features to about a dozen V-J combinations, which were fed into a naive Bayes classifier. The similarity between thyroid and blood repertoires was quantified using the Morisita-Horn index. TCRdb reprocessed the public reads (quality trimming at Q25 with fastp, clone calling with MiXCR) and kept in-frame beta chains. Rows with one shared CDR3 protein collapse into an entry with the most common genes and DNA. The V and J calls and clone size come from TCRdb's table, not from the authors' own analysis. The sample has hundreds of thousands of distinct CDR3 sequences on record, over 20% of them singletons. The ten largest clones add up to 7.1% of the sample.

Details on this clonotype: No antigen is known for it. No clone much larger than this one lies a single base away; base qualities are absent.

Sequencing used peripheral blood. This sequence originates from a woman between 18 and 29 years old with stable Graves' hyperthyroidism. Some clones in this sample may be carry-over from other donors' samples. Donor details come from another sample of the same person, matched by shared clones. The sequence joins TRBV6-1 to TRBJ1-5; 11 nucleotides in the junction match TRBD1. The DNA is TGTGCCAGCAGCACCGGGACAGGGGGGGGTCAGCCCCAGCATTTT. This sequence encodes CASSTGTGGGQPQHF.